This T cell receptor beta chain was sequenced in a study of blood T cell repertoires in COVID-19. Study-wide context: Collection of acute and convalescent COVID-19 samples took place in the United States, Italy and Spain. T cells, B-cell-depleted T cells, or PBMCs provided the cDNA or gDNA that served as material.

Original processing methods: How many nucleated cells were present was estimated from reference gene primer amplification. Some clones are missing from TCRdb's copy, which holds only in-frame ones; the method was immunoSEQ multiplex PCR. V and J calls and clone size are as listed in that table; D and trimming were resolved from the DNA. The sample lists tens of thousands of clones; roughly 88% were seen once. This clone was counted between two and nine times. Germline lookup yields CDR1 MNHEY and CDR2 SMNVEV (reference sequence). The CDR3 runs to 12 residues. V was trimmed by 6 bases and J by 8 bases, leaving 13 bases between them.

The material sequenced was peripheral blood. V gene TRBV27 combines with J gene TRBJ1-1; tentatively, D is TRBD1 (6 bases). The clonotype comes from a human donor in a cohort sampled during active COVID-19. CDR3 amino acids: CASRGTSTEAFF. The CDR3, as DNA: TGTGCCAGCAGGGGGACATCGACAGAAGCTTTCTTT.